The rows below give T cell receptor beta chains drawn from one sample of a study of CD8+CD57+ T cells in acquired aplastic anemia. Using its own MiXCR run on the reads, TCRdb lists one record per CDR3 protein. The table records 450,000 to 550,000 distinct CDR3 sequences, around 30% of them present only once. Source material: sorted CD4+, CD8+, or CD8+CD57+ T cells (not recorded which) from PBMCs. These receptors originate from a human donor with aplastic anemia. Both conserved end residues are part of each CDR3. Each record gives: CDR3 protein, CDR3 DNA, V gene, clone size, J gene, D gene. A D gene is named only where the DNA matches it firmly. Size is stated for part of the rows, as once, few or many counts, or as a class when the clone is expanded.

CASSFSGRGETQYF | TGTGCCAGTAGTTTTAGCGGGAGGGGAGAGACCCAGTACTTC | TRBV19 | - | TRBJ2-5 | TRBD2
CASSLVPGGSYNEQFF | TGTGCCAGCAGCTTAGTTCCGGGAGGCTCCTACAATGAGCAGTTCTTC | TRBV11-2 | - | TRBJ2-1 | TRBD2
CSALLAGGQQYF | TGCAGTGCCCTACTAGCGGGGGGTCAGCAGTACTTC | TRBV20-1 | - | TRBJ2-7 | TRBD2
CSARAGIYGYTF | TGCAGTGCTAGAGCGGGAATCTATGGCTACACCTTC | TRBV20-1 | many | TRBJ1-2 | -
CASSLSTVYYEQYF | TGTGCCAGCAGCTTAAGCACAGTCTACTACGAGCAGTACTTC | TRBV7-2 | many | TRBJ2-7 | -
CAGSETGTSGFYEQYF | TGTGCCGGCAGCGAAACCGGGACTAGCGGGTTTTACGAGCAGTACTTC | TRBV9 | - | TRBJ2-7 | TRBD2
CASSWTTITDTQYF | TGTGCCAGCAGCTGGACTACGATCACAGATACGCAGTATTTT | TRBV7-2 | many | TRBJ2-3 | -
CASTEPQETQYF | TGTGCCAGCACCGAACCCCAAGAGACCCAGTACTTC | TRBV6-2/TRBV6-3 | few | TRBJ2-5 | -
CPSSQGTSQPQHF | TGCCCCAGCAGCCAAGGGACTAGTCAGCCCCAGCATTTT | TRBV4-3 | once | TRBJ1-5 | -
CSARGGTSGSVPYEQYF | TGCAGTGCTAGAGGGGGGACTAGCGGGAGTGTTCCCTACGAGCAGTACTTC | TRBV20-1 | - | TRBJ2-7 | TRBD2
CAWSGTAYGYTF | TGTGCCTGGAGTGGGACAGCTTATGGCTACACCTTC | TRBV19 | - | TRBJ1-2 | TRBD1
CASSTRAGIDTEAFF | TGTGCCAGCAGCACCCGAGCCGGGATAGACACTGAAGCTTTCTTT | TRBV5-4 | - | TRBJ1-1 | -
CASGPSTPGEKLFF | TGTGCCAGCGGCCCCTCTACCCCAGGAGAAAAACTGTTTTTT | TRBV7-9 | few | TRBJ1-4 | -
CSAARDYSYEQYF | TGCAGTGCTGCTCGGGACTATTCCTACGAGCAGTACTTC | TRBV20-1 | - | TRBJ2-7 | TRBD2